One TCR beta chain is described in this entry. Donors comprised only Caucasian adults living in Nashville, Tennessee. Trimming shortened V by 4 bases and J by 7 bases, and 8 bases separated the two germline ends. The germline CDR1 and CDR2 sequences are MDHEN and SYDVKM. The CDR3 has 11 amino acids. The entry originates in a study of shared clonotypes between healthy human individuals. Study-wide context: The study used three CD4 naive, three CD4 memory, two CD8 naive and one CD8 memory plate per donor.

As processed by the authors: Filtering differed because ImmunoSEQ produced junction-only sequences that carried no quality scores. TCRdb's copy holds only in-frame clones and misses some; the assay was immunoSEQ multiplex PCR. The D gene and trimming were derived from the DNA, and the V and J assignments and clone size from that table. The sample carries about 2.4 million clones, roughly 93% recorded once. This receptor was obtained from a man aged 18 to 35 in good health. Some clones in this sample may be carry-over from other donors' samples. This chain uses TRBV28 with TRBJ2-7; D is unclear. The sequencing input was naive CD4+ T cells from PBMCs. Documented subset: CD45RA+ positively selected. CDR3 region: CASSSPNEQYF. CDR3 DNA sequence: TGTGCCAGCAGTTCCCCCAATGAGCAGTACTTC.